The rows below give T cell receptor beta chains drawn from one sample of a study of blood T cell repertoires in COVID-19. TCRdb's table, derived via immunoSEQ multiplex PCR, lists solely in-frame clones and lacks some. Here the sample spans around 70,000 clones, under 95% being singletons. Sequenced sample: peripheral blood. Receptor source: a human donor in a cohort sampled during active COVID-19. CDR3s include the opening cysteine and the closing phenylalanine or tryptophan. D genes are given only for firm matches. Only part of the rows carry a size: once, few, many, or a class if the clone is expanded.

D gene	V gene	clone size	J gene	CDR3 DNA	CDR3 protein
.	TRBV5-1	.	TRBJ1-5	TGCGCCAGCAGCCCGGACGGGGATAGCAATCAGCCCCAGCATTTT	CASSPDGDSNQPQHF
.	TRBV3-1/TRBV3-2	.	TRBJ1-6	TGTGCCAGCAGCCAACAGGCCCCCGGCGTTTTTGCCCTCCACTTT	CASSQQAPGVFALHF
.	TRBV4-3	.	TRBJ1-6	TGCGCCAGCAGCCAAGATGAGTGGGGGAGGGTCTCCTATAATTCACCCCTCCACTTT	CASSQDEWGRVSYNSPLHF
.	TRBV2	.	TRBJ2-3	TGTGCCAGCCAGGGGCAGGGAAGCACAGATACGCAGTATTTT	CASQGQGSTDTQYF
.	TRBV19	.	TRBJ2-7	TGTGCCAGTAGTATAAGTTCTGACGGAGCCTACGAGCAGTACTTC	CASSISSDGAYEQYF
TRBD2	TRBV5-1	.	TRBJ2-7	TGCGCCAGCACACGGGGGGGCTCAGCTACCGAGCAGTACTTC	CASTRGGSATEQYF
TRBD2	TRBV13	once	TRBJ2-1	TGTGCCAGCAGGAGTGGACTAGCGGCCTACAATGAGCAGTTCTTC	CASRSGLAAYNEQFF
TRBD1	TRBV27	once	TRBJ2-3	TGTGCCAGCAGTCCGCGGACAGGGGTTCTTGATACGCAGTATTTT	CASSPRTGVLDTQYF
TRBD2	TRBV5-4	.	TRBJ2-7	TGTGCCACCCGACTAGCGGGAGTTTCCGAGCAGTACTTC	CATRLAGVSEQYF
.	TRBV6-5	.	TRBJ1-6	TGTGCCAGCAGCATAGGGCGGGACTATAATTCACCCCTCCACTTT	CASSIGRDYNSPLHF
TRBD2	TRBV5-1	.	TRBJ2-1	TGCGCCAGCAGCTCTGGCGGGAGGGAAAATGAGCAGTTCTTC	CASSSGGRENEQFF
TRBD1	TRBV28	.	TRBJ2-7	TGTGCCAGCAGTTTCGGGGACAGGGGCTACGCCGAGCAGTACTTC	CASSFGDRGYAEQYF
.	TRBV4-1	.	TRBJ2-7	TGCGCCAGCAGCTTCCGGCGGGCTAGTGACTACGAGCAGTACTTC	CASSFRRASDYEQYF
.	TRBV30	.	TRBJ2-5	TGTGCCTGGAGGTCCCCAGGGAGGGAGACCCAGTACTTC	CAWRSPGRETQYF
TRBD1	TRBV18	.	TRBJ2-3	TGTGCCAGCTCACGACAGGGGATGGGCACAGATACGCAGTATTTT	CASSRQGMGTDTQYF
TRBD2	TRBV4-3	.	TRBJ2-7	TGCGCCAGCAGGCAACTTACTAGCGGCTCCTACGAGCAGTACTTC	CASRQLTSGSYEQYF
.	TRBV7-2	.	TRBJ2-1	TGTGCCAGCAGCATCCTCAGGGGAAATGAGCAGTTCTTC	CASSILRGNEQFF
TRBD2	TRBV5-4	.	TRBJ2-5	TGTGCCAGCAGCTTGGCGGGGGGGCTTCAAGAGACCCAGTACTTC	CASSLAGGLQETQYF
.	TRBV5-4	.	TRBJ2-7	TGTGCCAGCAGCTTGGCACAGGGCTACGAGCAGTACTTC	CASSLAQGYEQYF
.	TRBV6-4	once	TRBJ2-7	TGTGCCAGCAGTGAAAAAATGGAGGGTTTAGGTCCCCCCTACGAGCAGTACTTC	CASSEKMEGLGPPYEQYF
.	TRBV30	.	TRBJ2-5	TGTGCCTGGAGTGTAAAAGGGGGACGAGAGACCCAGTACTTC	CAWSVKGGRETQYF
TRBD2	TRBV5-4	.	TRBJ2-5	TGTGCCAGCAGCTTCCTAGGCGGGGCGGGAGCGTTTACCCAGTACTTC	CASSFLGGAGAFTQYF
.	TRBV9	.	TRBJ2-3	TGTGCCAGCAGCGATCTAGGGGGGGGCACAGATACGCAGTATTTT	CASSDLGGGTDTQYF
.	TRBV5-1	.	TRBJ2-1	TGCGCCAGCATGGAGTGTGAGCAGTTCTTC	CASMECEQFF
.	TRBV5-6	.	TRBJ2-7	TGTGCCAGCAGCTTGGGTCGGGAAAGCGGGCGTCACGCCTACGAGCAGTACTTC	CASSLGRESGRHAYEQYF
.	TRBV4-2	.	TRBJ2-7	TGTGCCAGCAGCCAAGAGATTGGGCTTGGCACCTACGAGCAGTACTTC	CASSQEIGLGTYEQYF
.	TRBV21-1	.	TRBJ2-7	TGTGCCAGCAGCCAGACTGCCTACGAGCAGTACTTC	CASSQTAYEQYF
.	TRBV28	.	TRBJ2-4	TGTGCCAGCCTCGGGGCAGGGAGGATGTTCCCGAACATTCAGTACTTC	CASLGAGRMFPNIQYF
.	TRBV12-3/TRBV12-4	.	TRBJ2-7	TGTGCCAGCAGTTTTCGGGAGTTACGGGAGCAGTACTTC	CASSFRELREQYF
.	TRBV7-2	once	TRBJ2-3	TGTGCCAGCAGCTTAGACAGACCAGATACGCAGTATTTT	CASSLDRPDTQYF
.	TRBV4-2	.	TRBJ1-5	TGTGCCAGCAGCCAATCCAACCAGAATAGCAATCAGCCCCAGCATTTT	CASSQSNQNSNQPQHF
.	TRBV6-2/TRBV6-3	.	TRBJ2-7	TGTGCCAGCAGTTACGCGTCGACTCCCCGGCAGTACTTC	CASSYASTPRQYF
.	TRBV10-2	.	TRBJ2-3	TGCGCCAGCAGTGAGTCCCCAACTAGCACAGATACGCAGTATTTT	CASSESPTSTDTQYF
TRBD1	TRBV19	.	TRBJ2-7	TGTGCCAGTAGTATAGTCGTGGCAGGGGGCTACGAGCAGTACTTC	CASSIVVAGGYEQYF
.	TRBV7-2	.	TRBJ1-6	TGTGCCAGCAGCTTAGCACCAACCGGTTCACCCCTCCACTTT	CASSLAPTGSPLHF
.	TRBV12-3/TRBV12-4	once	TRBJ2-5	TGTGCCAGCAGACGCGGCCGACAAGAGACCCAGTACTTC	CASRRGRQETQYF
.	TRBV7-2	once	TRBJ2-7	TGTGCCAGCAGCCCACGGGTAGCCGGCTCCTACGAGCAGTACTTC	CASSPRVAGSYEQYF
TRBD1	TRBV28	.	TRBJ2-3	TGTGCCAGCAGTACCCCTTGGACAGGCGGCGATACGCAGTATTTT	CASSTPWTGGDTQYF
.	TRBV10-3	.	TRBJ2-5	TGTGCCATCAGCCCCTCCGACAGTCAAGAGACCCAGTACTTC	CAISPSDSQETQYF
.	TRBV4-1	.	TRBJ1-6	TGCGCCAGCAGCCAAGTTCTGCAGTATAATTCACCCCTCCACTTT	CASSQVLQYNSPLHF
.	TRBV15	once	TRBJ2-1	TGTGCCACCAGCAGAGATCAGACTCCCAGTACCCATGAGCAGTTCTTC	CATSRDQTPSTHEQFF
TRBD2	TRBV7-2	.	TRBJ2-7	TGTGCCAGCAGCCCACGACGGACTAGCGGGGGAAGCGAGCAGTACTTC	CASSPRRTSGGSEQYF
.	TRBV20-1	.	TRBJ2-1	TGCAGTGCTAAGTGGGCGGGTGAGCAGTTCTTC	CSAKWAGEQFF
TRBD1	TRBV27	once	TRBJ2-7	TGTGCCAGCAGTTTATTACCACCGGGACAGGGTTCAATCTACGAGCAGTACTTC	CASSLLPPGQGSIYEQYF